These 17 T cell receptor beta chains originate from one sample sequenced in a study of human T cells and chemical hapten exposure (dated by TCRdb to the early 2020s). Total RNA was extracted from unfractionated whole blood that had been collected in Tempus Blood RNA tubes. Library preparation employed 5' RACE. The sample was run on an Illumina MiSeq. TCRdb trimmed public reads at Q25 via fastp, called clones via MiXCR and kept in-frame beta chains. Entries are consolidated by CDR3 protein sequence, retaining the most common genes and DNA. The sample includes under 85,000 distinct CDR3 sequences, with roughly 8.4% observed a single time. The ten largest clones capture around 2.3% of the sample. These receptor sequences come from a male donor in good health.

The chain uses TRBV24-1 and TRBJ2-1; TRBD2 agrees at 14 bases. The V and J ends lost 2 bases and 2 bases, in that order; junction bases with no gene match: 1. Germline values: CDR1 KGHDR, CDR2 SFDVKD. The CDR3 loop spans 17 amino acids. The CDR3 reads CATSDWGLAGAYNEQFF. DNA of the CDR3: TGTGCCACCAGTGATTGGGGACTAGCGGGGGCCTACAATGAGCAGTTCTTC.

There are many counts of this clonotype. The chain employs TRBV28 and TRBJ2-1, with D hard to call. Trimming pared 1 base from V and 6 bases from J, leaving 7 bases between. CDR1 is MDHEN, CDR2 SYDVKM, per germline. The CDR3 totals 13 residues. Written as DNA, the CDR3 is TGTGCCAGCAGTTTATCACACCCCAATGAGCAGTTCTTC. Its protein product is CASSLSHPNEQFF.

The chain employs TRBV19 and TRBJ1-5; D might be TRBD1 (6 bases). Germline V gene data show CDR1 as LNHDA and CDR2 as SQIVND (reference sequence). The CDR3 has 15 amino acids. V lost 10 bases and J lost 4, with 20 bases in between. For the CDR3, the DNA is TGTGCCACGAGGGATTCGACAGGAACTAATCAGCCCCAGCATTTT. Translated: CATRDSTGTNQPQHF.

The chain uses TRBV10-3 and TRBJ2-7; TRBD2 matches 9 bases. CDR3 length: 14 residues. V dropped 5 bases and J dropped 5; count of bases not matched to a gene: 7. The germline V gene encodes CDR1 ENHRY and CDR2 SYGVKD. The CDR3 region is CAISPRGGPDEQYF. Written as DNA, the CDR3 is TGTGCCATCAGTCCGCGGGGGGGCCCGGACGAGCAGTACTTC.

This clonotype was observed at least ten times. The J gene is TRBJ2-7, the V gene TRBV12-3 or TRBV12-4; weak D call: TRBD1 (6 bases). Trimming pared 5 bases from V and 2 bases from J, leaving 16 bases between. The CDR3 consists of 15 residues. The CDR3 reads CASSEQGGTTYEQYF. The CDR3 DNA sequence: TGTGCCAGCAGTGAACAGGGTGGAACAACCTACGAGCAGTACTTC.

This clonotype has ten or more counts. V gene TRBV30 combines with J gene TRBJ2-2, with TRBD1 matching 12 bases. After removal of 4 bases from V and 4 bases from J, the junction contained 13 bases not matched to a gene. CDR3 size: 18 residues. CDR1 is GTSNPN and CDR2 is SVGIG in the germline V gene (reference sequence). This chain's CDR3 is CAWTPGQGAGTLTGELFF. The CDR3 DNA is TGTGCCTGGACTCCGGGACAGGGGGCTGGCACCCTCACCGGGGAGCTGTTTTTT.

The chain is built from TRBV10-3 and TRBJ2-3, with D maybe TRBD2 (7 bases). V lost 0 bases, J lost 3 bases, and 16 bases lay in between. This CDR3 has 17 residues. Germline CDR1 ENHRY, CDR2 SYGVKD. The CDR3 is CAISESPVGGETDTQYF. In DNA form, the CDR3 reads TGTGCCATCAGTGAGTCCCCCGTAGGGGGGGAGACAGATACGCAGTATTTT.

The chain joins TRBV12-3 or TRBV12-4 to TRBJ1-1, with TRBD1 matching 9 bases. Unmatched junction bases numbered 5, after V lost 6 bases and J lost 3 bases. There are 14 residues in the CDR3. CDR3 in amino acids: CASRIQGAYTEAFF. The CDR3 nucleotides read TGTGCCAGCAGAATACAGGGGGCTTACACTGAAGCTTTCTTT.

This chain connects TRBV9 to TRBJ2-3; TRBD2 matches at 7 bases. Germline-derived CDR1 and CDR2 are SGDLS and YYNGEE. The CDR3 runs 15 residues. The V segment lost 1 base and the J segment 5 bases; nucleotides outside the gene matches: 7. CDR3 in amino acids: CASSVYGTTGDTQYF. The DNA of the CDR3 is TGTGCCAGCAGCGTATACGGGACTACCGGAGATACGCAGTATTTT.

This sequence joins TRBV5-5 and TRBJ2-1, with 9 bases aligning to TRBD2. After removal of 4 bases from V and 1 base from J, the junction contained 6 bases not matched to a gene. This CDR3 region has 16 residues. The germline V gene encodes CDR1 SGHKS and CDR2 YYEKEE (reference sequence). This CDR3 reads CASSRIAGDSYNEQFF. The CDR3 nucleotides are TGTGCCAGCAGCAGAATAGCGGGAGATTCCTACAATGAGCAGTTCTTC.

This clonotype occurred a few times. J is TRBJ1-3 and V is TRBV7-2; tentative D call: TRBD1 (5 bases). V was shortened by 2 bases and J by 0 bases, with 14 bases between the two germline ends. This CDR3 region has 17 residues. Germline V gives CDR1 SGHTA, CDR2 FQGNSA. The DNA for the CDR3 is TGTGCCAGCAGCTTAAATAACGGGGGGGACTCTGGAAACACCATATATTTT. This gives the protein CASSLNNGGDSGNTIYF.

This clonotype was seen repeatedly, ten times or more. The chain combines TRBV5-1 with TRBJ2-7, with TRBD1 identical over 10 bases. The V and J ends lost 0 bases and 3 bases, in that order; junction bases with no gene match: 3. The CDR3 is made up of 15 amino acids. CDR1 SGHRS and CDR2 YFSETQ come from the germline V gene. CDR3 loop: CASSLVWDRGYEQYF. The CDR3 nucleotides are TGCGCCAGCAGCTTGGTTTGGGACAGGGGCTACGAGCAGTACTTC.

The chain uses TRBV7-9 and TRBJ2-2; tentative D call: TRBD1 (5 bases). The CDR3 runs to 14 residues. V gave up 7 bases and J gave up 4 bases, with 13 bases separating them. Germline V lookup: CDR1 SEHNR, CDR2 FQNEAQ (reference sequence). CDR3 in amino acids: CASKPTDSTGELFF. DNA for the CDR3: TGTGCCAGCAAGCCCACCGACAGCACCGGGGAGCTGTTTTTT.

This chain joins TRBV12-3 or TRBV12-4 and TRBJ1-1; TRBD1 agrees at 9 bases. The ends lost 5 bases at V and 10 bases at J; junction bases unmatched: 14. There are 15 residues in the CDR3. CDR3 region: CASSTRTGEGTRAFF. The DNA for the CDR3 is TGTGCCAGCAGTACCCGGACAGGGGAGGGGACCAGAGCTTTCTTT.

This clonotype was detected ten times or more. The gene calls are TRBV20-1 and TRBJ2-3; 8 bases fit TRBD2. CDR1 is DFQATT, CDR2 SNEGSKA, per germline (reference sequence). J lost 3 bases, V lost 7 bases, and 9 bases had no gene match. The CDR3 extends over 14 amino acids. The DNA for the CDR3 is TGCAGTGTCACGACGGGGGGGCAGACAGATACGCAGTATTTT. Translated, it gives CSVTTGGQTDTQYF.

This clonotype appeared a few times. CDR3 nucleotide sequence: TGTGCCAGCAGCTTGAATAACCAGGGAGATACGCAGTATTTT. It is translated as CASSLNNQGDTQYF. The genes are TRBV5-4 and TRBJ2-3; D might be TRBD1 (5 bases). Germline-derived CDR1 and CDR2 are SGHNT and YYREEE (reference sequence). The length of the CDR3 is 14 residues. Trimming stripped 1 base from V and 5 bases from J, with 11 bases between.

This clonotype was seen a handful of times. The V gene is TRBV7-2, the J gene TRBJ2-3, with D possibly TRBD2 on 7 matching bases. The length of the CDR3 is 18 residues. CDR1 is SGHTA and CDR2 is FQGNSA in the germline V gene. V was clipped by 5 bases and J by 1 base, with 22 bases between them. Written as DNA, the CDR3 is TGTGCCAGCAGCAGACTAGCCGCCCAGAGGGGGGGCACAGATACGCAGTATTTT. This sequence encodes CASSRLAAQRGGTDTQYF.